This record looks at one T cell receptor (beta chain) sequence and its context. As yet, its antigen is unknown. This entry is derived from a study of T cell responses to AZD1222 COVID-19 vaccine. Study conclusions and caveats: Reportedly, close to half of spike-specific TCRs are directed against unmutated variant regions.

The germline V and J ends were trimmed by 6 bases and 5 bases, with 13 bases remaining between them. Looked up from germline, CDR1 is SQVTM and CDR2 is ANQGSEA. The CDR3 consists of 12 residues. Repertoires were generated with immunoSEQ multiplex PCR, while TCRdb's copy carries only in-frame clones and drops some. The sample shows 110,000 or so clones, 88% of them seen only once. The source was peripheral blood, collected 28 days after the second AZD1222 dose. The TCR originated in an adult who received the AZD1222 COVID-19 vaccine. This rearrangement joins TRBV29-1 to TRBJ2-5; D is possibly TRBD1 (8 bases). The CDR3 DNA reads TGCAGCGTAGGACAGGGAGGGGAGACCCAGTACTTC. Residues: CSVGQGGETQYF. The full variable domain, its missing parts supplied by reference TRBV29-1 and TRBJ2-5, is SAVISQKPSRDICQRGTSLTIQCQVDSQVTMMFWYRQQPGQSLTLIATANQGSEATYESGFVIDKFPISRPNLTFSTLTVSNMSPEDSSIYLCSVGQGGETQYFGPGTRLLVL.